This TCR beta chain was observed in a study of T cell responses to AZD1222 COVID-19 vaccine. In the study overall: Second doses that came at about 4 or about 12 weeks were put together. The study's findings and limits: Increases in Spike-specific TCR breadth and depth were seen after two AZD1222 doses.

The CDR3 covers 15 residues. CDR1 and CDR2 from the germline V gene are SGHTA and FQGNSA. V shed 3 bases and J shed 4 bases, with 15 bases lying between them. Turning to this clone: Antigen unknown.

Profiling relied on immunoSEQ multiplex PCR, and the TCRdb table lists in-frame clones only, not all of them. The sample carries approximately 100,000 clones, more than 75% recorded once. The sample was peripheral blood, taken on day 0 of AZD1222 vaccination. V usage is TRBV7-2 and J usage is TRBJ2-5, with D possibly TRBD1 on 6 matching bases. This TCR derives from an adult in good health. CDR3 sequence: CASSLPRARGETQYF. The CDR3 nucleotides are TGTGCCAGCAGCTTGCCTAGGGCCAGGGGAGAGACCCAGTACTTC.